This TCR beta chain was sequenced during a study of CD8 T cells in ankylosing spondylitis. This clonotype was counted only a few times. The antigen is unknown. Study results and limitations: CD8+ disease-linked clones were present at relatively low frequencies in blood. Past research had described some motif variants in reactive arthritis synovial fluid and blood. Within ankylosing spondylitis blood, a TCR beta motif made up of under 10 highly homologous variants appeared to be characteristic. Reportedly, disease-linked clones are significantly enriched in ankylosing spondylitis patients' matched synovial fluid.

J gave up 4 bases and V 0 bases, and 10 bases lay outside the gene matches. Germline lookup yields CDR1 SGDLS and CDR2 YYNGEE. This CDR3 has 17 amino acids. The TCR beta libraries were generated through quantitative 5'-RACE incorporating molecular barcodes. TCRdb reprocessed the 5' RACE reads via MiXCR and lists one record per CDR3 protein. The table records a few hundred thousand distinct CDR3 sequences, roughly 15% of them present only once. Sequenced material: blood, either unsorted or a sorted T cell fraction (not recorded which). The receptor was isolated from a male donor with ankylosing spondylitis. The chain joins TRBV9 to TRBJ2-7; 10 bases are a match to TRBD1. The DNA of the CDR3 is TGTGCCAGCAGCGTAGGGACAGGGGGTTCTTACGGGTACGAGCAGTACTTC. Protein sequence: CASSVGTGGSYGYEQYF.